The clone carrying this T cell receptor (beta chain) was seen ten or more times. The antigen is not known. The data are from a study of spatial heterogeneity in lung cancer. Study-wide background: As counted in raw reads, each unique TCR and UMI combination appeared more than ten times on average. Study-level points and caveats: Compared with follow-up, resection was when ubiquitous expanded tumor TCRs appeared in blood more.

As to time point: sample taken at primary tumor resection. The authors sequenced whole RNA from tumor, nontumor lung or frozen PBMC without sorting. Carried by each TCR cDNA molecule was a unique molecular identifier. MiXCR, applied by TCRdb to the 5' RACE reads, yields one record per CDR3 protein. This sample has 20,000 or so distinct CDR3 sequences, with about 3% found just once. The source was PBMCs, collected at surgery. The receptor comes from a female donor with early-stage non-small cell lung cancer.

The CDR3 sequence is CASSSWTSGPDTQYF. CDR3 in DNA: TGTGCCAGCAGCTCCTGGACTAGCGGCCCAGATACGCAGTATTTT. The chain joins TRBV11-2 to TRBJ2-3, with 10 bases identical to TRBD2. The J segment lost 4 bases and the V segment lost 4 bases, leaving 5 bases of the junction unmatched. The CDR3 loop spans 15 amino acids. Germline CDR1 and CDR2: SGHAT and FQNNGV.